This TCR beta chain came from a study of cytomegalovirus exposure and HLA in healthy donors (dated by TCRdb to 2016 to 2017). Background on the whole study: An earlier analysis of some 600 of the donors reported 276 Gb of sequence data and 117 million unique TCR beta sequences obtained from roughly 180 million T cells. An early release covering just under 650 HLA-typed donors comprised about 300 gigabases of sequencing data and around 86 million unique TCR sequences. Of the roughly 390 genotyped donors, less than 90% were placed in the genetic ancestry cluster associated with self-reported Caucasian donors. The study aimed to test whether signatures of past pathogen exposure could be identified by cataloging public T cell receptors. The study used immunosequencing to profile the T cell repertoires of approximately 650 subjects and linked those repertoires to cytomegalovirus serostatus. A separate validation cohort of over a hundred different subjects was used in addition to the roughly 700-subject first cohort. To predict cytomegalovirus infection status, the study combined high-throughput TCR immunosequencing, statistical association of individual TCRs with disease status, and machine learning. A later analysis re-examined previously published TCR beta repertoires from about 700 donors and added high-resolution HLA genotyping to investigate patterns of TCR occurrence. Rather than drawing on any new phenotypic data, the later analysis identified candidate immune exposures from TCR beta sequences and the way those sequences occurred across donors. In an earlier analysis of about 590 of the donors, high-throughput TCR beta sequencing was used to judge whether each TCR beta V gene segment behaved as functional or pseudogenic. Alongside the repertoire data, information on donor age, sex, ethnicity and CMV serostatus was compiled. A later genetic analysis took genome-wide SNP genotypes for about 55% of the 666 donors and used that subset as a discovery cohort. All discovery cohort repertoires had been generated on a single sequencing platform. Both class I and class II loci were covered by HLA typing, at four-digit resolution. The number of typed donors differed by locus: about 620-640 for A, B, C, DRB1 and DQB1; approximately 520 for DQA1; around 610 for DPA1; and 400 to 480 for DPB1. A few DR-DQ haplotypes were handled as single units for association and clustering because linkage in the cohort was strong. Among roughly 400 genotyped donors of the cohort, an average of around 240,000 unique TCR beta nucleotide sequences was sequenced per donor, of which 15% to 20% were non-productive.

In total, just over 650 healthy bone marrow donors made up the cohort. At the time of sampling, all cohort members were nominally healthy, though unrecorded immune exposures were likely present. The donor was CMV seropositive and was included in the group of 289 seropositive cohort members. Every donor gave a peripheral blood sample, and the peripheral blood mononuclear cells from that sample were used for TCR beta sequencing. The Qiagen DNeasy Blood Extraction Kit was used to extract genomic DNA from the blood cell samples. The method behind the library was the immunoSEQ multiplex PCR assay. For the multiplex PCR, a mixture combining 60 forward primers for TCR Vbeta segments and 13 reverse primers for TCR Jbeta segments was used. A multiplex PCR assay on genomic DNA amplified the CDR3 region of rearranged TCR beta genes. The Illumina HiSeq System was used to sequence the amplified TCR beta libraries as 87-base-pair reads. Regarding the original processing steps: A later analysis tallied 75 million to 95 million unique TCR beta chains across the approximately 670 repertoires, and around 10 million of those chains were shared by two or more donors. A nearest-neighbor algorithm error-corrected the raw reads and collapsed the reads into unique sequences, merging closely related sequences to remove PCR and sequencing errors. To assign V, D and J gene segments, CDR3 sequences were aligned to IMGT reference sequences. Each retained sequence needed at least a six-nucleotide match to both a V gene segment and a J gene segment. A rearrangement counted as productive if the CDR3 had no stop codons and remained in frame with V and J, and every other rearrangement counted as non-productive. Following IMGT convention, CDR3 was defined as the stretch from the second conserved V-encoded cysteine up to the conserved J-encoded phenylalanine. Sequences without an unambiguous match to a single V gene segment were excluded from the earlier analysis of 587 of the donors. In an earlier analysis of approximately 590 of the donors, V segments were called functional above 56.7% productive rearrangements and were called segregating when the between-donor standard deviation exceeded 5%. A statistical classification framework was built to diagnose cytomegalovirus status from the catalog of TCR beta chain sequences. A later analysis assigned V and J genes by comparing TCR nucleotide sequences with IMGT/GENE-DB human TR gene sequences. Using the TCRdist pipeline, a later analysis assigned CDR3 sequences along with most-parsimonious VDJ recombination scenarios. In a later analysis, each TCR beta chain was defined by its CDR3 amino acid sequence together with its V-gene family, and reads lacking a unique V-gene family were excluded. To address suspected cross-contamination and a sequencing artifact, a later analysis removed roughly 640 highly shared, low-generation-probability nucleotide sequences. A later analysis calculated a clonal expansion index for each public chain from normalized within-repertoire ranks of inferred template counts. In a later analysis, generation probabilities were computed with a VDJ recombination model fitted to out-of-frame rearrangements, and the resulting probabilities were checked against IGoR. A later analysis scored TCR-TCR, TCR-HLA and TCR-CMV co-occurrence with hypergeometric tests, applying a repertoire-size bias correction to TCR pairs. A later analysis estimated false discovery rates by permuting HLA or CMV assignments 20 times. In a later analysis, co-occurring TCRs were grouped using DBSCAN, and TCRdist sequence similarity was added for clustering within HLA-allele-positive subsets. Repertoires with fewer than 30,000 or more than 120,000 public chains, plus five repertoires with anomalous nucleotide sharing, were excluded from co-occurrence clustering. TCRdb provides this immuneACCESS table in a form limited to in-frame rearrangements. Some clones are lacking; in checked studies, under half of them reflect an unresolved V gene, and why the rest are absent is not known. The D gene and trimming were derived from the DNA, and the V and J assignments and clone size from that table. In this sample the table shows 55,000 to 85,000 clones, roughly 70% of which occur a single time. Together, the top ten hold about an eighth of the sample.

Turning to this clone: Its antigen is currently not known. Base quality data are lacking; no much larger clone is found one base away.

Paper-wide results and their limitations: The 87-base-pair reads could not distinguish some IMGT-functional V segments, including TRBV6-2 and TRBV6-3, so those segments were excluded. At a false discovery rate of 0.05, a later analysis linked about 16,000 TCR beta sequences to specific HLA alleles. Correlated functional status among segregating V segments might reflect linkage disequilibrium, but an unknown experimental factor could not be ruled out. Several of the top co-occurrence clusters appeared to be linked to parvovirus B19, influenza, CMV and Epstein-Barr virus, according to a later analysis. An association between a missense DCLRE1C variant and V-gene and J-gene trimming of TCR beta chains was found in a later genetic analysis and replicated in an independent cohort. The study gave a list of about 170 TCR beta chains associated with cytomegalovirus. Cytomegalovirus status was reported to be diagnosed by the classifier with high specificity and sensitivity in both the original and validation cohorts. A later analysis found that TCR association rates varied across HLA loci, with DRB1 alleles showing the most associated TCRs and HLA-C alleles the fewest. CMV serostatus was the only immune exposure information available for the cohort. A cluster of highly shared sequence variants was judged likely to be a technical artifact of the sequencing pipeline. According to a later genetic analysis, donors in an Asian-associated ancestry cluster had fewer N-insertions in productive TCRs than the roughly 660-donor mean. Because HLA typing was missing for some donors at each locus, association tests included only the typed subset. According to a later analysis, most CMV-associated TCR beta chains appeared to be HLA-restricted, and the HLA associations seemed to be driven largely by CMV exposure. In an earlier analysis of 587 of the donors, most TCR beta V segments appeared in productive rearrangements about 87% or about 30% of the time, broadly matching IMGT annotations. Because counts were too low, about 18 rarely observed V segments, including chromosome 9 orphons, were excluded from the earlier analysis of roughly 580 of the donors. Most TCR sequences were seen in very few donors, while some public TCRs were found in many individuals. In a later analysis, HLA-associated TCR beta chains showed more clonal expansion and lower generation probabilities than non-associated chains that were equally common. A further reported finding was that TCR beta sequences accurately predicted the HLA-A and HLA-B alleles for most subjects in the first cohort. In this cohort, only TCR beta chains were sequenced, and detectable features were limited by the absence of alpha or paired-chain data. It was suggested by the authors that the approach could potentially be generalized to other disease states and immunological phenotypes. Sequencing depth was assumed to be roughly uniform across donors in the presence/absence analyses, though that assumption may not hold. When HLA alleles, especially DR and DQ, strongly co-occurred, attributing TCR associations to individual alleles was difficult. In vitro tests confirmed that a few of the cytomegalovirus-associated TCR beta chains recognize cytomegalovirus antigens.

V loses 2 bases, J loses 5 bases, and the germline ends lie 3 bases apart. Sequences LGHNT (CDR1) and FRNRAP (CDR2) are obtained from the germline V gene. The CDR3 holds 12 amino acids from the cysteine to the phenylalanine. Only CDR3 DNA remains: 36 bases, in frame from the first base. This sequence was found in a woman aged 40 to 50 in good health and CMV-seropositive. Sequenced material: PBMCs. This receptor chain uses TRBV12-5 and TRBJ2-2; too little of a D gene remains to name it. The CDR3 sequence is CASGLRTGELFF. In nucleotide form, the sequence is TGTGCTAGTGGTTTGCGTACCGGGGAGCTGTTTTTT. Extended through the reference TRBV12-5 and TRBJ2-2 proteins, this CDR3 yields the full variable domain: DARVTQTPRHKVTEMGQEVTMRCQPILGHNTVFWYRQTMMQGLELLAYFRNRAPLDDSGMPKDRFSAEMPDATLATLKIQPSEPRDSAVYFCASGLRTGELFFGEGSRLTVL.